This paragraph reports one T cell receptor beta chain. Following extraction, RNA underwent reverse transcription to cDNA, which served as the sequencing template. Profiling relied on immunoSEQ multiplex PCR, and the TCRdb table lists in-frame clones only, not all of them. This table has around 100,000 clones, 85% to 90% appearing once. The data are from a study of CD8+ T cells in alopecia areata. Treatment described: oral pan-JAK inhibitor, 5-10 mg twice daily. The material was CD8+ T cells sorted from blood, obtained around week 30, from a patient treated with tofacitinib. This clonotype was sampled from a human donor with alopecia areata.

The CDR3 is CASSVVPGDEQYF. DNA of the CDR3: TGTGCCAGCAGCGTAGTCCCAGGCGACGAGCAGTACTTC. The genes are TRBV9 and TRBJ2-7; D gene uncertain. CDR1 and CDR2 from the germline V gene are SGDLS and YYNGEE. The V and J ends lost 0 bases and 5 bases respectively, with 9 bases between them. The CDR3 totals 13 residues.